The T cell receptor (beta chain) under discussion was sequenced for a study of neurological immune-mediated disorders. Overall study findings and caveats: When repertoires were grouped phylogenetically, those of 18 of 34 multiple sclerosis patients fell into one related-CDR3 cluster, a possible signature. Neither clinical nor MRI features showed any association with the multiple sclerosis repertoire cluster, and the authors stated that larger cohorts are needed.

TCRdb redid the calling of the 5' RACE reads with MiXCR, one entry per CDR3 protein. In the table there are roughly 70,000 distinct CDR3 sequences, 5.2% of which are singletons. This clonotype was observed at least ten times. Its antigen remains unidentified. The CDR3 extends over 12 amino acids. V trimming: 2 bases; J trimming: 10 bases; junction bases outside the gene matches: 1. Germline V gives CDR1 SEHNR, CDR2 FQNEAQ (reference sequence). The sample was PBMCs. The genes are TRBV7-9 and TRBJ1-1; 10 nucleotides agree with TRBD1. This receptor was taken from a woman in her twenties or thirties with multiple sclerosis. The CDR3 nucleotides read TGTGCCAGCAGCTTAAGGGACAGGGGAGCTTTCTTT. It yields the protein CASSLRDRGAFF.